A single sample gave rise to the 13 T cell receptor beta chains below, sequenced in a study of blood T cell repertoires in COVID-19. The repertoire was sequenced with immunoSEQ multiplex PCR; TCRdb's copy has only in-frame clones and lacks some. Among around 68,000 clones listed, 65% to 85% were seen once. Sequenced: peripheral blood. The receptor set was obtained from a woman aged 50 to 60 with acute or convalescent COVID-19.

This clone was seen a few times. The CDR3 loop reads CASSFRQWASGSTSTDTQYF. CDR3 DNA: TGTGCCAGCAGTTTCCGCCAATGGGCTAGCGGGAGTACTAGCACAGATACGCAGTATTTT. This chain uses TRBV6-2 or TRBV6-3 with TRBJ2-3, with 10 bases lining up with TRBD2. The CDR3 consists of 20 residues. Germline lookup yields CDR1 MNHEY and CDR2 SVGEGT. The trim removed 4 bases at V and 0 bases at J, leaving 16 bases unmatched.

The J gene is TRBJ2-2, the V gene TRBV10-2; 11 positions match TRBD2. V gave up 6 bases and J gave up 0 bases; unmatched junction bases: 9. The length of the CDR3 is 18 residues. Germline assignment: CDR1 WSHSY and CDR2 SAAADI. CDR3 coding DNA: TGCGCCAGCAGCCGAGAACTAGCGGGGGCTACGAACACCGGGGAGCTGTTTTTT. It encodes CASSRELAGATNTGELFF.

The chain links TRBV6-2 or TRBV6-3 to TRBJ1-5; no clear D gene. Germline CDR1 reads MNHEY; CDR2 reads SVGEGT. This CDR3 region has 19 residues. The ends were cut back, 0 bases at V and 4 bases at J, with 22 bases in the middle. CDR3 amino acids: CASSYSIADGGLFNQPQHF. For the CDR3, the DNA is TGTGCCAGCAGTTACTCGATCGCGGACGGAGGCCTCTTTAATCAGCCCCAGCATTTT.

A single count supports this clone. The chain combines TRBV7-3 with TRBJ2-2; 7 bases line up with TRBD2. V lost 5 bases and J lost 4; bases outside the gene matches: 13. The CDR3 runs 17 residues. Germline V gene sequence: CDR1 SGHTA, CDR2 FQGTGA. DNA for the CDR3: TGTGCCAGCAGCCCCAATGGGGGGGGTATTAGCACCGGGGAGCTGTTTTTT. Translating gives CASSPNGGGISTGELFF.

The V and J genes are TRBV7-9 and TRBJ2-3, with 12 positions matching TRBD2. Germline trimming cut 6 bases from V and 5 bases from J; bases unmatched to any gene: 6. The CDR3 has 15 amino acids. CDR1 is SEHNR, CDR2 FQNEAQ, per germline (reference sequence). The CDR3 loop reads CASSSTSGRQDTQYF. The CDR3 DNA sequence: TGTGCCAGCAGTTCGACTAGCGGGAGACAAGATACGCAGTATTTT.

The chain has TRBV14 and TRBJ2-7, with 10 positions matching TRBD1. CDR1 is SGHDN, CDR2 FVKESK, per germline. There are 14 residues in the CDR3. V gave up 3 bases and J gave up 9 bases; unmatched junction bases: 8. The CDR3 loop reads CASSQGQGNVGQYF. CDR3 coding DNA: TGTGCCAGCAGCCAGGGACAGGGGAACGTTGGGCAGTACTTC.

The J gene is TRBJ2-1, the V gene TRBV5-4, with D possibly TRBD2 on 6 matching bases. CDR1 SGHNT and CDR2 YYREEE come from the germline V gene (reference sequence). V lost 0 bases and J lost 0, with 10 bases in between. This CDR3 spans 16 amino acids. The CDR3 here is CASSLDLASSYNEQFF. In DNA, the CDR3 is TGTGCCAGCAGCTTGGATCTAGCGAGCTCCTACAATGAGCAGTTCTTC.

CDR3: CSVPNEAGRQGAFF. Here the CDR3 DNA reads TGCAGCGTTCCAAACGAGGCCGGCCGGCAGGGAGCTTTCTTT. J is TRBJ1-1 and V is TRBV29-1; a weak D match, TRBD1 (5 bases). The germline gives CDR1 SQVTM, CDR2 ANQGSEA. The CDR3 runs 14 residues. V lost 5 bases to trimming and J lost 10 bases, with 23 bases between them.

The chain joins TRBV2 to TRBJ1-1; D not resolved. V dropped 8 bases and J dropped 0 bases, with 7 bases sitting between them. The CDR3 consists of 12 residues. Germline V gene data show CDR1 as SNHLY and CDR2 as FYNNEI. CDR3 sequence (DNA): TGTGCCAGCTACGGGATGAACACTGAAGCTTTCTTT. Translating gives CASYGMNTEAFF.

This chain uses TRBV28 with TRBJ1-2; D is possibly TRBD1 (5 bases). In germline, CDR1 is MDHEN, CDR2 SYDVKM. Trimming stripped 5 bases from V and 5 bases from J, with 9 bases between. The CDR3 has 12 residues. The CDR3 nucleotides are TGTGCCAGCAGTACAAGACAGTATGGCTACACCTTC. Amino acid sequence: CASSTRQYGYTF.

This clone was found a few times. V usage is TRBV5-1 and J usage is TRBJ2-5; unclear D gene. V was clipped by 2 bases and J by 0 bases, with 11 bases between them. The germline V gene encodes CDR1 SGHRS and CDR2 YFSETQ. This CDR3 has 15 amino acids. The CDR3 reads CASSFLTADQETQYF. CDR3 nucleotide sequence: TGCGCCAGCAGCTTCCTGACTGCCGACCAAGAGACCCAGTACTTC.

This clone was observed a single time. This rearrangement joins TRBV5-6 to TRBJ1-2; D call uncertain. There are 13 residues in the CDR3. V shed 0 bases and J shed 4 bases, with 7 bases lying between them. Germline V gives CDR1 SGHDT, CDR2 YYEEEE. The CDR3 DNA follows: TGTGCCAGCAGCTTGGCCTCTTTCTATGGCTACACCTTC. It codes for CASSLASFYGYTF.

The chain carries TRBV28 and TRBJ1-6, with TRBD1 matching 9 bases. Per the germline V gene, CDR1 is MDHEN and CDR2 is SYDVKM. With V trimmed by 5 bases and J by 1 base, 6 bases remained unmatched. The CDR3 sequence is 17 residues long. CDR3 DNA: TGTGCCAGCAGTCTACAGGGGGCTAGGTCCTATAATTCACCCCTCCACTTT. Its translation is CASSLQGARSYNSPLHF.